A selection of T cell receptor beta chains follows, all from one sample in a study of CD8 T cells in ankylosing spondylitis. TCRdb used MiXCR to reprocess the 5' RACE reads, holding one entry per CDR3 protein. The table includes approximately 350,000 distinct CDR3 sequences, 20% to 25% detected once. Source material: blood, either unsorted or a sorted T cell fraction (not recorded which). The source of these receptors is a male donor with ankylosing spondylitis or in good health (not recorded which). CDR3s include the opening cysteine and the closing phenylalanine or tryptophan. Each record gives: D gene, V gene, clone size, J gene, CDR3 DNA, CDR3 protein. D genes are given only for firm matches. Size is stated for part of the rows, as once, few or many counts, or as a class when the clone is expanded.

>.|TRBV7-9|.|TRBJ2-3
TGTGCCAGCAGCCATAGCGTCACAGATACGCAGTATTTT
CASSHSVTDTQYF
>TRBD1|TRBV7-2|few|TRBJ1-2
TGTGCCAGCAGCTTAATAGGGGGCTCTAACTATGGCTACACCTTC
CASSLIGGSNYGYTF
>.|TRBV12-3/TRBV12-4|few|TRBJ2-2
TGTGCCAGCAGTTCAGGGGAGTACGGGGAGCTGTTTTTT
CASSSGEYGELFF
>.|TRBV7-9|.|TRBJ2-7
TGTGCCAGCAACATCTTGGATGTTGTCGAGCAGTACTTC
CASNILDVVEQYF
>.|TRBV30|few|TRBJ2-2
TGTGCCTGGAGTGTACTAGGAAACACCGGGGAGCTGTTTTTT
CAWSVLGNTGELFF
>.|TRBV7-9|.|TRBJ2-5
TGTGCCAGCAGCGACGTAGGTAGCGGCCGCGCGGGAGAGACCCAGTACTTC
CASSDVGSGRAGETQYF
>.|TRBV29-1|.|TRBJ2-5
TGCAGCGTTGAAGGAGGGTTGGAGACCCAGTACTTC
CSVEGGLETQYF
>.|TRBV2|.|TRBJ2-7
TGTGCCACATCCGGGACCCGGCCTCAGGAGCAGTACTTC
CATSGTRPQEQYF
>.|TRBV5-6|few|TRBJ1-1
TGTGCCAGCAGCAGTGAGACGGCTTATGTGACTGAAGCTTTCTTT
CASSSETAYVTEAFF
>TRBD1|TRBV12-3/TRBV12-4|many|TRBJ2-2
TGTGCCAGCACCCCTCATGGGACAGGGGCCGGGGAGCTGTTTTTT
CASTPHGTGAGELFF